The sequence of this T cell receptor beta chain was determined in a study of shared clonotypes between healthy human individuals. General observations from the study: Apart from blood, nothing was sampled; tissue repertoires likely differ. Among non-shared clonotypes, generation probabilities were lower than among those shared by all four donors.

A remark on this clone: Antigen: not known.

The CDR3 totals 17 residues. Study processing details: Quality scores were absent from the junction-only immunoSEQ sequences, so filtering differed. Generated by immunoSEQ multiplex PCR, the TCRdb table keeps only in-frame clones and is missing some. That table is the source of V, J and clone size, and D and trimming were worked out from the DNA. The table has fewer than 200,000 clones, 80% to 95% seen once. The sequence was collected from a woman in her twenties or thirties in good health. The chain couples TRBV21-1 to TRBJ2-7; the DNA was not compared with TRBD1, the D call given in the table. TRBV21-1 is described as a pseudogene. The sequenced material came from naive CD4+ T cells sorted from blood. The subset here: CD45RA+ positively selected. CDR3 residues: CASSKIAGGARSYEQYF. The CDR3 nucleotides read TGTGCCAGCAGCAAAATTGCAGGGGGCGCTAGGTCCTACGAGCAGTACTTC.